This T cell receptor beta chain is drawn from a study of radiotherapy plus CTLA-4 blockade in lung cancer. Overall study context: Objective responses were documented in around a sixth of patients, with disease control in around 31%.

Here immunoSEQ multiplex PCR was the method, and the copy in TCRdb shows in-frame clones only, minus some. This sample yields about 97,000 clones, of which about four fifths are seen a single time; around 3% belongs to the top ten. Ipilimumab-mediated CTLA-4 blockade plus focal radiation was given to patients having chemo-refractory metastatic non-small-cell lung cancer. About this clone: What it binds is unknown.

Broader study findings: The best predictor of response was reported to be early blood T cell clone dynamics, with interferon-beta. Some TCR clones had been derived from tumors. These clones expanded in peripheral blood after radiotherapy plus ipilimumab.

Source: peripheral blood, taken from a patient treated with radiotherapy plus ipilimumab. The sequence was collected from a human donor with non-small cell lung cancer who had a partial response to radiotherapy plus ipilimumab. Some clones in this sample may be carry-over from other donors' samples.

The CDR3: CASSVGASGDGTDTQYF. The CDR3 DNA sequence: TGTGCCAGCAGCGTAGGGGCTAGCGGGGACGGCACAGATACGCAGTATTTT. The chain links TRBV9 to TRBJ2-3; 9 nucleotides align to TRBD2. Germline V lookup: CDR1 SGDLS, CDR2 YYNGEE. The CDR3 length is 17 residues. The V gene end was trimmed by 0 bases and the J gene end by 1 base; junction bases not matched to a gene: 6. Together with reference TRBV9 and TRBJ2-3, the CDR3 gives the full variable domain: DSGVTQTPKHLITATGQRVTLRCSPRSGDLSVYWYQQSLDQGLQFLIQYYNGEERAKGNILERFSAQQFPDLHSELNLSSLELGDSALYFCASSVGASGDGTDTQYFGPGTRLTVL.